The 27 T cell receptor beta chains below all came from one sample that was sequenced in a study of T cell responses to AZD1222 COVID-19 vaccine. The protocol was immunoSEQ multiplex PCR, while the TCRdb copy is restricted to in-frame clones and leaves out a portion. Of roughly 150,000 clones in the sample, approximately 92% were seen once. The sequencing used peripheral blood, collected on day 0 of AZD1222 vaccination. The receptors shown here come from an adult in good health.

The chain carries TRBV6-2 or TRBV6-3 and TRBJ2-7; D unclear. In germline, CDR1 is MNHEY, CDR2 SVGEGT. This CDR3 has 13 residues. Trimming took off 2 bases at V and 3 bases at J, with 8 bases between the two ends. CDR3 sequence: CASSYLVNYEQYF. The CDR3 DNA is TGTGCCAGCAGTTACCTAGTCAACTACGAGCAGTACTTC.

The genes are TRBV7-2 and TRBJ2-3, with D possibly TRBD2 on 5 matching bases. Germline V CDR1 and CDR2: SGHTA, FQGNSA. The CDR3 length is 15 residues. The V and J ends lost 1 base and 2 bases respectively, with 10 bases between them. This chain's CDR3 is CASSLVGLLTDTQYF. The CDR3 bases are TGTGCCAGCAGCTTAGTAGGACTCCTCACAGATACGCAGTATTTT.

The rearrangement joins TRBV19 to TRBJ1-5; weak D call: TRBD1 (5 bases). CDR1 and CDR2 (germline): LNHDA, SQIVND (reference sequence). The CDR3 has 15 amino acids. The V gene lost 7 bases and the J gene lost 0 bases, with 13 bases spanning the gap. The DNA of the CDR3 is TGTGCCAGTAAAGGGGCAGACTATAGCAATCAGCCCCAGCATTTT. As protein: CASKGADYSNQPQHF.

As DNA, the CDR3 is TGCGCCAGCAGCTTGGGACCCTTGGGGGCCAATTCACCCCTCCACTTT. Amino acid sequence: CASSLGPLGANSPLHF. The V gene is TRBV5-1, the J gene TRBJ1-6; D perhaps matches TRBD1 (6 bases). V lost 0 bases and J 7 bases, leaving 14 bases between the germline ends. The CDR3 has 16 residues. Germline-derived CDR1 and CDR2 are SGHRS and YFSETQ.

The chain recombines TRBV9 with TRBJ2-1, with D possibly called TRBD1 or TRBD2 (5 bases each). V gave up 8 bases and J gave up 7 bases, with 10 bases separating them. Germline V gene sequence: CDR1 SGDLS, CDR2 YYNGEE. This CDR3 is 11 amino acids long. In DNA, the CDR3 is TGTGCCAGAGTTGAGGGGAATGAGCAGTTCTTC. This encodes CARVEGNEQFF.

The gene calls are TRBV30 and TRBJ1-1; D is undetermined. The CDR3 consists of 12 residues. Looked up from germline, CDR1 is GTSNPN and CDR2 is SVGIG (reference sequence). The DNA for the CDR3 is TGTGCTTCCCGGGCAGGGAACACTGAAGCTTTCTTT. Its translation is CASRAGNTEAFF.

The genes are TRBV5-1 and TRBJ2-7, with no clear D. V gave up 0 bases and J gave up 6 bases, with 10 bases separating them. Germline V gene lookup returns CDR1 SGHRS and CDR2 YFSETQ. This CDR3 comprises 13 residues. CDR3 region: CASSLDGAREQYF. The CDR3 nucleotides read TGCGCCAGCAGCTTGGACGGAGCCCGCGAGCAGTACTTC.

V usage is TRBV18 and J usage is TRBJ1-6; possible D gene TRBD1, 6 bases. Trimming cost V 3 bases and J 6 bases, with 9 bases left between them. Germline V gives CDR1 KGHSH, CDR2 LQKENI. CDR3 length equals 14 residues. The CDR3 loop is CASSPGGANSPLHF. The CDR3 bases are TGTGCCAGCTCACCGGGGGGGGCTAATTCACCCCTCCACTTT.

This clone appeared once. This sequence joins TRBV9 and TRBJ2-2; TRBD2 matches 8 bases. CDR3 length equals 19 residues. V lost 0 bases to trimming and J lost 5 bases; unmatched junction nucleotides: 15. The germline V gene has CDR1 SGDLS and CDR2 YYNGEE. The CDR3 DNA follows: TGTGCCAGCAGCGTAGAGGCGGGAGGCCCCTTGTCTTTAACCGGGGAGCTGTTTTTT. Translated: CASSVEAGGPLSLTGELFF.

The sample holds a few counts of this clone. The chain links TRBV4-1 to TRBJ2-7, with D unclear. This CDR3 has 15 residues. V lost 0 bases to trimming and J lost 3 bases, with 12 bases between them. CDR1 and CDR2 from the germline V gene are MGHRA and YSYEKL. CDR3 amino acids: CASSQDWTAVYEQYF. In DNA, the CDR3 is TGCGCCAGCAGCCAAGATTGGACCGCCGTCTACGAGCAGTACTTC.

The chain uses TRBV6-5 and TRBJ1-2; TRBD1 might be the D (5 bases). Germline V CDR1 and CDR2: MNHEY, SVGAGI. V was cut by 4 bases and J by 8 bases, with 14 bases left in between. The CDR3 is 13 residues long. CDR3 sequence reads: CASSFQGAKGYTF. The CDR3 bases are TGTGCCAGCAGTTTCCAGGGCGCTAAAGGCTACACCTTC.

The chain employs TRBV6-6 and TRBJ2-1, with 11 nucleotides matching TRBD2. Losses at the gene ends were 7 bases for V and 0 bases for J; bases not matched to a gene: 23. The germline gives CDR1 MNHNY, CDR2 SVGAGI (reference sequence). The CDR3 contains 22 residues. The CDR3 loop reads CASTRDSVNSTSGNDSYNEQFF. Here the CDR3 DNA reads TGTGCCAGCACTCGGGACAGCGTGAATTCGACTAGCGGGAACGACTCCTACAATGAGCAGTTCTTC.

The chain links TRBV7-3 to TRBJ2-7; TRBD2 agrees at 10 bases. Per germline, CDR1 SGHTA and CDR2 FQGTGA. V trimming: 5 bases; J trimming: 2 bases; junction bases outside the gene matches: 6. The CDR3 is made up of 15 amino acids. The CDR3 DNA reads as TGTGCCAGCAGCATCGGACTAGCGGCCCCCTACGAGCAGTACTTC. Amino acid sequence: CASSIGLAAPYEQYF.

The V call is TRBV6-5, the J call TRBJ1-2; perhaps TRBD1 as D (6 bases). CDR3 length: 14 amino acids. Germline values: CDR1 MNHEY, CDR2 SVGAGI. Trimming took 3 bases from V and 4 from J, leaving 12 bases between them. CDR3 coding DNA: TGTGCCAGCAGTTATACACAGGGCGGCTATGGCTACACCTTC. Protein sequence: CASSYTQGGYGYTF.

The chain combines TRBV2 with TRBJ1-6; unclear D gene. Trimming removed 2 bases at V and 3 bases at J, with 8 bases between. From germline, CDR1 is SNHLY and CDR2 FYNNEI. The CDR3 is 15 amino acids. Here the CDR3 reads CASSENRGYNSPLHF. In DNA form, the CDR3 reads TGTGCCAGCAGTGAAAACCGCGGCTATAATTCACCCCTCCACTTT.

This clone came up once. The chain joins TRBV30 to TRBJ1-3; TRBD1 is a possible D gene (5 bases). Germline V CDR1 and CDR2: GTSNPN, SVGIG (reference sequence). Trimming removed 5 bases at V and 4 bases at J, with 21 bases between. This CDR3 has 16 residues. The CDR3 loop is CAWGRFTGGDGNTIYF. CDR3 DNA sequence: TGTGCCTGGGGGCGTTTTACGGGGGGAGACGGAAACACCATATATTTT.

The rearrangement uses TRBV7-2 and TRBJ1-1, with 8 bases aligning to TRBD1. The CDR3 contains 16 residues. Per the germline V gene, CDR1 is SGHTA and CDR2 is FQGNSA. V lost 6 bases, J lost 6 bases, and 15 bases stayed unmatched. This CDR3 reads CASSLRGTGLGPEAFF. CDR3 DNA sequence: TGTGCCAGCAGTCTTAGGGGGACAGGCTTGGGACCTGAAGCTTTCTTT.

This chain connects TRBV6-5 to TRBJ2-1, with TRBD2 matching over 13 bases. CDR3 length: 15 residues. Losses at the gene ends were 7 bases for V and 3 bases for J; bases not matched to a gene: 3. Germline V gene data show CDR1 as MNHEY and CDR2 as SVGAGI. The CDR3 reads CASTWTSGSYNEQFF. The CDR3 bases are TGTGCCAGCACCTGGACTAGCGGGAGCTACAATGAGCAGTTCTTC.

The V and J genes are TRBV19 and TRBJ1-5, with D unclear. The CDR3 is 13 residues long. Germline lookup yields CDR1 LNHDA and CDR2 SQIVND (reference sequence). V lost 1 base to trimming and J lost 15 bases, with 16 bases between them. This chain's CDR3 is CASSIGASALAHF. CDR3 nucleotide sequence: TGTGCCAGTAGTATAGGGGCGAGTGCCCTGGCGCATTTT.

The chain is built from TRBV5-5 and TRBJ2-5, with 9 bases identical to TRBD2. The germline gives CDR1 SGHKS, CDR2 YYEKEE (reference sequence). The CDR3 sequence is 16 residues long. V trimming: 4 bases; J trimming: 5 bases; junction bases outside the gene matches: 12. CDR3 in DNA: TGTGCCAGCAGCCTTAACTGGCTAGCGGGATCTGAGACCCAGTACTTC. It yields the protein CASSLNWLAGSETQYF.

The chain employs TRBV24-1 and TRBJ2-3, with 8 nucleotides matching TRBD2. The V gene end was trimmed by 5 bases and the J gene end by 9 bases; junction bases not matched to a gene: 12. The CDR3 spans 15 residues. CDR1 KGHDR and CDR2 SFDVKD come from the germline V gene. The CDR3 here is CATSVLSGTLETQYF. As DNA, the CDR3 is TGTGCCACCAGTGTCCTTAGCGGGACTTTAGAGACGCAGTATTTT.

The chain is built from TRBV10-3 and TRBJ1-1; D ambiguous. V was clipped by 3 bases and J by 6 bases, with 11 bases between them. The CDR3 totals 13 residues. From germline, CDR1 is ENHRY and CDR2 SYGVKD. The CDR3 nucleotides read TGTGCCATCAGTGACCTGGGTGGGGCTGAAGCTTTCTTT. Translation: CAISDLGGAEAFF.

The CDR3: CASSSTQGARGTGELFF. The DNA for the CDR3 is TGTGCCAGCTCATCAACCCAGGGGGCGCGCGGCACCGGGGAGCTGTTTTTT. V is TRBV18 and J is TRBJ2-2, with 8 bases matching TRBD1. The CDR3 is 17 amino acids. Germline values: CDR1 KGHSH, CDR2 LQKENI. Trimming took 5 bases from V and 4 from J; bases not matched to a gene: 12.

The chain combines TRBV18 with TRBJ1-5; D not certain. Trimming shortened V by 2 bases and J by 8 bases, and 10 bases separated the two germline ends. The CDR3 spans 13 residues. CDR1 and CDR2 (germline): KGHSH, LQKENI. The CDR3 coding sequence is TGTGCCAGCTCACCAAGTAAGCTGGAGCCCCAGCATTTT. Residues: CASSPSKLEPQHF.

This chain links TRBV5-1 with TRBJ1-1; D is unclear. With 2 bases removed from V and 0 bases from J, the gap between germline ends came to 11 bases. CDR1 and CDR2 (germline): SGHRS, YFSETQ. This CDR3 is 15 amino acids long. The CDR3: CASSFEHPMNTEAFF. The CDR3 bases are TGCGCCAGCAGCTTTGAACACCCGATGAACACTGAAGCTTTCTTT. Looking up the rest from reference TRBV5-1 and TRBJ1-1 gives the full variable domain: KAGVTQTPRYLIKTRGQQVTLSCSPISGHRSVSWYQQTPGQGLQFLFEYFSETQRNKGNFPGRFSGRQFSNSRSEMNVSTLELGDSALYLCASSFEHPMNTEAFFGQGTRLTVV.

CDR3 bases: TGTGCCAGCTCACCAGGGGCAAATCAGCCCCAGCATTTT. This gives the protein CASSPGANQPQHF. The J gene is TRBJ1-5, the V gene TRBV18; TRBD1 might be the D (5 bases). The CDR3 contains 13 residues. V was trimmed by 2 bases and J by 4 bases, leaving 6 bases between them. Germline V gene lookup returns CDR1 KGHSH and CDR2 LQKENI.

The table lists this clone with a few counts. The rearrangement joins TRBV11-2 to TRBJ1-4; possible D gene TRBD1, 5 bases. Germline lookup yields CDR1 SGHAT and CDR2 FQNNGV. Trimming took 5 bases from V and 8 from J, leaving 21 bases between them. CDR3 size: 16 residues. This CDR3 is CASSPLRGLRDEKLFF. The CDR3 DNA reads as TGTGCCAGCAGCCCCCTTCGAGGGTTGAGGGACGAAAAACTGTTTTTT.